A single sample is the source of the 9 T cell receptor beta chains below, sequenced in a study of cytomegalovirus exposure and HLA in healthy donors. The data were produced by immunoSEQ multiplex PCR, yet TCRdb's version contains in-frame clones alone and is incomplete. Of around 250,000 clones in the sample, 90% were seen once. Sequenced material: PBMCs. The receptors here all came from a woman younger than 35 in good health and CMV-seronegative.

V gene TRBV29-1 combines with J gene TRBJ2-1; TRBD2 matches at 8 bases. Germline CDR1 SQVTM, CDR2 ANQGSEA. The CDR3 runs 15 residues. Trimming took 1 base from V and 0 from J; bases not matched to a gene: 2. CDR3 in amino acids: CSVEVAGSSYNEQFF. The DNA of the CDR3 is TGCAGCGTTGAAGTAGCGGGAAGCTCCTACAATGAGCAGTTCTTC.

The chain employs TRBV30 and TRBJ1-6; TRBD1 matches 8 bases. Germline V CDR1 and CDR2: GTSNPN, SVGIG (reference sequence). The CDR3 loop spans 13 amino acids. With V trimmed by 4 bases and J by 5 bases, 1 base remained unmatched. The CDR3 region is CAWTGQDNSPLHF. CDR3 DNA sequence: TGTGCCTGGACGGGACAGGATAATTCACCCCTCCACTTT.

The V and J genes are TRBV28 and TRBJ1-1; maybe TRBD1 (6 bases). The V gene's germline CDR1 is MDHEN and CDR2 SYDVKM. The ends were cut back, 7 bases at V and 6 bases at J, with 9 bases in the middle. The CDR3 totals 11 residues. CDR3 residues: CASITGSEAFF. DNA for the CDR3: TGTGCCAGCATTACAGGGTCTGAAGCTTTCTTT.

This clone was observed a single time. The chain recombines TRBV27 with TRBJ2-7; the match to TRBD1 covers 7 bases. This CDR3 is 17 amino acids long. Germline assignment: CDR1 MNHEY and CDR2 SMNVEV (reference sequence). The V gene end was trimmed by 2 bases and the J gene end by 1 base; junction bases not matched to a gene: 11. As DNA, the CDR3 is TGTGCCAGCAGTTTAATTGGTCCGACAGGGCCATCCTACGAGCAGTACTTC. Its translation is CASSLIGPTGPSYEQYF.

The chain couples TRBV9 to TRBJ2-7; 8 nucleotides line up with TRBD1. This CDR3 is 15 amino acids long. CDR1 and CDR2 from the germline V gene are SGDLS and YYNGEE. The trim removed 0 bases at V and 3 bases at J, leaving 5 bases unmatched. CDR3 DNA sequence: TGTGCCAGCAGCGTAGACGTACAGGGGGACTACGAGCAGTACTTC. It translates to CASSVDVQGDYEQYF. Full variable domain (rest looked up from reference TRBV9 and TRBJ2-7): DSGVTQTPKHLITATGQRVTLRCSPRSGDLSVYWYQQSLDQGLQFLIQYYNGEERAKGNILERFSAQQFPDLHSELNLSSLELGDSALYFCASSVDVQGDYEQYFGPGTRLTVT.

The chain recombines TRBV28 with TRBJ1-1, with D possibly TRBD1 on 6 matching bases. Trimming removed 7 bases from V and 10 bases from J, with 16 bases in between. The germline V gene has CDR1 MDHEN and CDR2 SYDVKM. The CDR3 spans 12 residues. The CDR3 DNA reads TGTGCCAGCATCAATCCGGGACAACTAGCTTTCTTT. It specifies CASINPGQLAFF.

The rearrangement joins TRBV27 to TRBJ1-1; possibly TRBD1 for D (5 bases). V was cut by 2 bases and J by 7 bases, with 8 bases left in between. The germline CDR1 and CDR2 sequences are MNHEY and SMNVEV (reference sequence). The CDR3 is 12 residues long. The CDR3: CASSLRGGEAFF. The DNA of the CDR3 is TGTGCCAGCAGTTTACGGGGGGGTGAAGCTTTCTTT.

The chain uses TRBV7-9 and TRBJ2-2; tentatively, D is TRBD2 (5 bases). V lost 3 bases to trimming and J lost 4 bases, with 6 bases between them. Germline V gives CDR1 SEHNR, CDR2 FQNEAQ (reference sequence). There are 13 residues in the CDR3. The CDR3: CASSFLATGELFF. In DNA form, the CDR3 reads TGTGCCAGCAGCTTTCTAGCCACCGGGGAGCTGTTTTTT.

In its sample, this clone was seen once. The chain recombines TRBV5-6 with TRBJ1-3, with D unresolved. The length of the CDR3 is 17 residues. V dropped 2 bases and J dropped 0 bases, with 15 bases sitting between them. Germline loops: CDR1 SGHDT, CDR2 YYEEEE. The CDR3 coding sequence is TGTGCCAGCAGCTTCCTCCGAGGCAGAGCCTCTGGAAACACCATATATTTT. This codes for CASSFLRGRASGNTIYF. Looking up the rest from reference TRBV5-6 and TRBJ1-3 gives the full variable domain: DAGVTQSPTHLIKTRGQQVTLRCSPKSGHDTVSWYQQALGQGPQFIFQYYEEEERQRGNFPDRFSGHQFPNYSSELNVNALLLGDSALYLCASSFLRGRASGNTIYFGEGSWLTVV.